The 17 T cell receptor beta chains reported below all come from one sample, sequenced in a study of blood T cell repertoires in COVID-19. The table came from immunoSEQ multiplex PCR; TCRdb's copy has only in-frame clones and leaves some out. The repertoire includes about half a million clones, 88% of them detected once, and roughly 8.5% sits in the top ten. The sample consisted of PBMCs or T cells enriched from blood (not recorded which). The receptor set was obtained from a woman aged 60-75 years who had recovered from COVID-19.

This clone was detected only once. V and J are TRBV2 and TRBJ2-3; 9 nucleotides agree with TRBD2. Germline V gives CDR1 SNHLY, CDR2 FYNNEI. The CDR3 has 15 residues. Trimming removed 2 bases from V and 5 bases from J; junction bases left unmatched: 5. CDR3 coding DNA: TGTGCCAGCAGTGAATTGTTAGCGGGGGTAGATACGCAGTATTTT. Translation gives CASSELLAGVDTQYF.

The V call is TRBV7-9, the J call TRBJ1-1, with 8 bases lining up with TRBD1. CDR3 length: 13 residues. Looked up from germline, CDR1 is SEHNR and CDR2 is FQNEAQ (reference sequence). V dropped 5 bases and J dropped 5; count of bases not matched to a gene: 4. CDR3 nucleotide sequence: TGTGCCAGCAGCCAGACAGGGGTAACTGAAGCTTTCTTT. Protein product: CASSQTGVTEAFF.

The J gene is TRBJ1-4, the V gene TRBV24-1; D unresolved. V lost 3 bases and J lost 7, with 14 bases in between. The CDR3 is 15 residues long. CDR1 and CDR2 from the germline V gene are KGHDR and SFDVKD. In DNA form, the CDR3 reads TGTGCCACCAGTGATACCGACGGGATGACTGAAAAACTGTTTTTT. Protein: CATSDTDGMTEKLFF.

This chain links TRBV5-1 with TRBJ2-3, with D tentatively TRBD1 (5 bases). This CDR3 is built from 14 residues. Germline-derived CDR1 and CDR2 are SGHRS and YFSETQ. Trimming stripped 2 bases from V and 6 bases from J, with 13 bases between. CDR3 loop: CASSFLATGDTQYF. In nucleotides, the CDR3 is TGCGCCAGCAGCTTTTTGGCAACAGGTGATACGCAGTATTTT.

This clone was picked up a small number of times. The chain has TRBV30 and TRBJ1-6; D unresolved. Germline loops: CDR1 GTSNPN, CDR2 SVGIG (reference sequence). The CDR3 runs 14 residues. V shed 0 bases and J shed 7 bases, with 10 bases lying between them. CDR3 protein: CAWSVSHSNSPLHF. CDR3 nucleotide sequence: TGTGCCTGGAGTGTGAGTCATTCCAATTCACCCCTCCACTTT.

The CDR3 nucleotides read TGTGCCACCAGTGATTCAAAAAGGGACAGGCGAGCGGGTACAGATACGCAGTATTTT. Protein product: CATSDSKRDRRAGTDTQYF. The chain joins TRBV24-1 to TRBJ2-3, with 8 bases that match TRBD1. The CDR3 runs 19 residues. After removal of 2 bases from V and 3 bases from J, the junction contained 15 bases not matched to a gene. Germline V gives CDR1 KGHDR, CDR2 SFDVKD.

The chain is built from TRBV21-1 and TRBJ1-1; no check of the table's D call, TRBD1, against the DNA was made. TRBV21-1 is recorded as a pseudogene. CDR3 length: 16 residues. The CDR3 region is CATAGAGTGKNTEAFF. For the CDR3, the DNA is TGTGCCACCGCTGGAGCCGGGACAGGGAAAAACACTGAAGCTTTCTTT.

This clone has only one observation. This chain uses TRBV19 with TRBJ2-6; D uncertain. CDR1 and CDR2 from the germline V gene are LNHDA and SQIVND (reference sequence). Trimming cost V 11 bases and J 3 bases, with 5 bases left between them. The CDR3 is 11 residues long. CDR3 region: CASGGANVLTF. As DNA, the CDR3 is TGTGCCTCCGGTGGGGCCAACGTCCTGACTTTC.

This clone was observed a few times. The J gene is TRBJ1-2, the V gene TRBV19, with 11 bases identical to TRBD1. CDR3 length: 16 residues. Germline trimming cut 6 bases from V and 0 bases from J; bases unmatched to any gene: 6. CDR1 and CDR2 from the germline V gene are LNHDA and SQIVND (reference sequence). The DNA of the CDR3 is TGTGCCAGTAGCAGGACAGGGGGCAAAGCTAACTATGGCTACACCTTC. Amino acid sequence: CASSRTGGKANYGYTF.

The gene calls are TRBV10-3 and TRBJ2-5; TRBD1 matches 8 bases. The V gene end was trimmed by 6 bases and the J gene end by 4 bases; junction bases not matched to a gene: 7. There are 14 residues in the CDR3. Germline assignment: CDR1 ENHRY and CDR2 SYGVKD. In nucleotides, the CDR3 is TGTGCCATCAGAGGGACAGGTAAAGGAGAGACCCAGTACTTC. The encoded protein is CAIRGTGKGETQYF.

The chain has TRBV24-1 and TRBJ1-2, with 8 positions matching TRBD1. V lost 4 bases, J lost 9 bases, and 9 bases stayed unmatched. Germline CDR1 is KGHDR and CDR2 is SFDVKD. This CDR3 region has 14 residues. For the CDR3, the DNA is TGTGCCACCAGTGACCCGGGACAGGAGACCAGCTACACCTTC. Amino acids: CATSDPGQETSYTF.

Comment on this clone: Other DNA sequences in the same sample also yield this CDR3. The rearrangement uses TRBV9 and TRBJ2-1; 9 bases match TRBD2. Germline V CDR1 and CDR2: SGDLS, YYNGEE. The length of the CDR3 is 15 residues. The V and J ends lost 0 bases and 4 bases, in that order; junction bases with no gene match: 2. The CDR3 spells CASSVGSGGYNEQFF. CDR3 DNA: TGTGCCAGCAGCGTAGGAAGCGGGGGGTACAATGAGCAGTTCTTC.

J is TRBJ1-5 and V is TRBV10-3, with 9 bases that match TRBD1. J was trimmed by 7 bases and V by 0 bases; bases with no gene match: 13. Germline CDR1 and CDR2: ENHRY and SYGVKD. The CDR3 contains 18 residues. The CDR3 DNA reads TGTGCCATCAGTGAGTCGACAGGGGGAGATTTTAGGAAACAGCCCCAGCATTTT. Its translation: CAISESTGGDFRKQPQHF.

The J gene is TRBJ1-1, the V gene TRBV6-5; TRBD1 agrees at 7 bases. Germline CDR1 reads MNHEY; CDR2 reads SVGAGI. The CDR3 is 13 amino acids. V was clipped by 7 bases and J by 4 bases; unmatched bases: 6. The CDR3 region has the DNA TGTGCCAGCATCAAGGACAGGACCACTGAAGCTTTCTTT. It specifies CASIKDRTTEAFF.

About this clone itself: The same CDR3 arises from other DNA sequences in this sample as well. This rearrangement joins TRBV30 to TRBJ1-5; tentatively, D is TRBD1 (5 bases). Germline CDR1 GTSNPN, CDR2 SVGIG (reference sequence). The germline V and J ends were trimmed by 0 bases and 6 bases, with 9 bases remaining between them. This CDR3 region has 13 residues. CDR3 amino acids: CAWSVQEGQPQHF. DNA of the CDR3: TGTGCCTGGAGTGTACAGGAGGGTCAGCCCCAGCATTTT.

The rearrangement uses TRBV30 and TRBJ1-6, with 8 positions matching TRBD1. The CDR3 contains 13 residues. The ends lost 4 bases at V and 6 bases at J; junction bases unmatched: 2. Germline CDR1 and CDR2: GTSNPN and SVGIG (reference sequence). The CDR3 spells CAWTGGLNSPLHF. The DNA of the CDR3 is TGTGCCTGGACAGGGGGCCTTAATTCACCCCTCCACTTT. The complete variable domain, with remaining parts taken from reference TRBV30 and TRBJ1-6, reads SQTIHQWPATLVQPVGSPLSLECTVEGTSNPNLYWYRQAAGRGLQLLFYSVGIGQISSEVPQNLSASRPQDRQFILSSKKLLLSDSGFYLCAWTGGLNSPLHFGNGTRLTVT.

The rearrangement uses TRBV6-5 and TRBJ2-2; weak D call: TRBD2 (6 bases). With 6 bases removed from V and 5 bases from J, the gap between germline ends came to 13 bases. The CDR3 runs 14 residues. Per the germline V gene, CDR1 is MNHEY and CDR2 is SVGAGI. The CDR3 DNA is TGTGCCAGCAGGGGGTCAGGGAGGACCGGGGAGCTGTTTTTT. Protein: CASRGSGRTGELFF.